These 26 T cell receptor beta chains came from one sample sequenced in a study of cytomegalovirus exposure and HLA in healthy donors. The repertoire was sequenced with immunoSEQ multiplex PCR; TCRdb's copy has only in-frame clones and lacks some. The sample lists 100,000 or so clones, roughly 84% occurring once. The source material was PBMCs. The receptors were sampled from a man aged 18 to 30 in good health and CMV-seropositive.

The CDR3 reads CASSLAGGKETQYF. In DNA, the CDR3 is TGTGCCAGCAGCTTAGCGGGGGGGAAAGAGACCCAGTACTTC. The rearrangement joins TRBV11-3 to TRBJ2-5; 8 bases line up with TRBD2. Germline loops: CDR1 SGHNT, CDR2 YENEEA. Losses at the gene ends were 1 base for V and 3 bases for J; bases not matched to a gene: 1. CDR3 size: 14 residues. Variable domain in full (rest from reference TRBV11-3 and TRBJ2-5): EAGVVQSPRYKIIEKKQPVAFWCNPISGHNTLYWYLQNLGQGPELLIRYENEEAVDDSQLPKDRFSAERLKGVDSTLKIQPAELGDSAVYLCASSLAGGKETQYFGPGTRLLVL.

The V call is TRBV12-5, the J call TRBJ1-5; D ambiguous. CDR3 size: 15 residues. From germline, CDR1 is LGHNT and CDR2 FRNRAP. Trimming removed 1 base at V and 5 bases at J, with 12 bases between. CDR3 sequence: CASGLEPLLYQPQHF. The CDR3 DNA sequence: TGTGCTAGTGGTTTGGAGCCCCTCCTTTATCAGCCCCAGCATTTT.

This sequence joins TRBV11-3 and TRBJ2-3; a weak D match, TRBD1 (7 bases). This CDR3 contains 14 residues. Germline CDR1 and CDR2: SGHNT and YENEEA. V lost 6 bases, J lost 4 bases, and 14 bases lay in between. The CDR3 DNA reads TGTGCCAGCAGGCGGCAGGGGGGATCAGATACGCAGTATTTT. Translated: CASRRQGGSDTQYF.

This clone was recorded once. The CDR3 protein is CASSGTSGEGPQFF. The CDR3 DNA sequence: TGTGCCAGCAGTGGGACTAGCGGGGAGGGTCCTCAGTTCTTC. The chain is built from TRBV2 and TRBJ2-1; 12 nucleotides match TRBD2. The CDR3 sequence is 14 residues long. The trim removed 4 bases at V and 13 bases at J, leaving 8 bases unmatched. From germline, CDR1 is SNHLY and CDR2 FYNNEI.

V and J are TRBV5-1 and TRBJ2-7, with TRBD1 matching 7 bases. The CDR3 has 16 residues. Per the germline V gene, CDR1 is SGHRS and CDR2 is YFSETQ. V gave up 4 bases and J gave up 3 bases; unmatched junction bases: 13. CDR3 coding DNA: TGCGCCAGCAGCCCCCTTGACAGGGAGTTTTTCTACGAGCAGTACTTC. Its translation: CASSPLDREFFYEQYF. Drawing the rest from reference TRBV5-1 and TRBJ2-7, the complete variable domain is KAGVTQTPRYLIKTRGQQVTLSCSPISGHRSVSWYQQTPGQGLQFLFEYFSETQRNKGNFPGRFSGRQFSNSRSEMNVSTLELGDSALYLCASSPLDREFFYEQYFGPGTRLTVT.

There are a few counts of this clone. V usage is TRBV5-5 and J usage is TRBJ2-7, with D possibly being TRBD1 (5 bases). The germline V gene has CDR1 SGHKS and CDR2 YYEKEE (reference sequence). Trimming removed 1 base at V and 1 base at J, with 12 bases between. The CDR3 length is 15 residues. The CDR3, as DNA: TGTGCCAGCAGCTTGTTTTCCGACAGATCCTACGAGCAGTACTTC. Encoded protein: CASSLFSDRSYEQYF.

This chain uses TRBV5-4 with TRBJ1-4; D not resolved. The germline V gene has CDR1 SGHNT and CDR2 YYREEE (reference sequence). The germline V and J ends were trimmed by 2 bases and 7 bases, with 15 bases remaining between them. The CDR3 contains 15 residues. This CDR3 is CASSFSGSRTEKLFF. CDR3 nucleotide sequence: TGTGCCAGCAGCTTCAGCGGATCAAGGACTGAAAAACTGTTTTTT.

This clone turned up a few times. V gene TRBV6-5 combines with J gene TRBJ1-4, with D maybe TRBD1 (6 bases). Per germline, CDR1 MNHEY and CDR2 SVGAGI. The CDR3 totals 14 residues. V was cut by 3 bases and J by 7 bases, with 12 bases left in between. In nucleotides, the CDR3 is TGTGCCAGCAGTTATCTGTCAGGGGTTGAAAAACTGTTTTTT. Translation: CASSYLSGVEKLFF.

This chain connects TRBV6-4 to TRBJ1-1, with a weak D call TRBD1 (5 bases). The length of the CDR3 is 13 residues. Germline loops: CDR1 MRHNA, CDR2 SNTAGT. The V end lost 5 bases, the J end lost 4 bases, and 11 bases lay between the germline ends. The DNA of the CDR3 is TGTGCCAGCAGTATAAGGGGTGGCACTGAAGCTTTCTTT. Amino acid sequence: CASSIRGGTEAFF.

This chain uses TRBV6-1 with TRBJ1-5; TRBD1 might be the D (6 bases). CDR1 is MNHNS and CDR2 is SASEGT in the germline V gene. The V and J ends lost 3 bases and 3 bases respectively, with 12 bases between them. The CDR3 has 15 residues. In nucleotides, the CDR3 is TGTGCCAGCAGTGATGTGGACAGAATCAATCAGCCCCAGCATTTT. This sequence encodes CASSDVDRINQPQHF.

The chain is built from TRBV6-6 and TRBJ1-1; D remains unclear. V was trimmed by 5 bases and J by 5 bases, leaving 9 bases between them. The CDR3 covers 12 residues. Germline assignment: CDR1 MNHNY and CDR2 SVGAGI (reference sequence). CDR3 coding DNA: TGTGCCAGCAGTCCCGGGTTTACTGAAGCTTTCTTT. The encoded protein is CASSPGFTEAFF.

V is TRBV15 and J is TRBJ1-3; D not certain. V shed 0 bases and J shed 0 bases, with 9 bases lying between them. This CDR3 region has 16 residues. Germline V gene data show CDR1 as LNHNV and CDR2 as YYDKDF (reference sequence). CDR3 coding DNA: TGTGCCACCAGCAGAGATCGGGATCTCTCTGGAAACACCATATATTTT. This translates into CATSRDRDLSGNTIYF.

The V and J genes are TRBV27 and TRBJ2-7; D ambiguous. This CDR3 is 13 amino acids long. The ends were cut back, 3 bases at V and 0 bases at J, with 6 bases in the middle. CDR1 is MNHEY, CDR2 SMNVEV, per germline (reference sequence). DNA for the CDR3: TGTGCCAGCAGTTTCCGTAGCTCCTACGAGCAGTACTTC. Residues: CASSFRSSYEQYF.

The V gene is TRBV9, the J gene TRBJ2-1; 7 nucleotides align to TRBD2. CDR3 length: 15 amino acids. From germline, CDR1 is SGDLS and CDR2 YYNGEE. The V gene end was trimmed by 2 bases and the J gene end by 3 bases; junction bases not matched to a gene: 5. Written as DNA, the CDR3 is TGTGCCAGCAGCGTGGGCGGGGGAAACTACAATGAGCAGTTCTTC. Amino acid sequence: CASSVGGGNYNEQFF.

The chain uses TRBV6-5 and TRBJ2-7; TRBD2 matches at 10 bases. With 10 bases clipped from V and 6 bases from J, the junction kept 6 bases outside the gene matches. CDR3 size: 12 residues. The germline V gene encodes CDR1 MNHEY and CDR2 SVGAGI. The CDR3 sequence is CATSSGSSEQYF. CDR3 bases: TGTGCCACCTCTAGCGGGAGCTCCGAGCAGTACTTC.

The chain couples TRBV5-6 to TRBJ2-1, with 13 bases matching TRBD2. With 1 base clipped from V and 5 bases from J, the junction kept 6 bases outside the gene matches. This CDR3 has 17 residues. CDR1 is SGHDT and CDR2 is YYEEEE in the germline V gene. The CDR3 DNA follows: TGTGCCAGCAGCTTGCACGGGACTAGCGGGATCAACAATGAGCAGTTCTTC. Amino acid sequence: CASSLHGTSGINNEQFF.

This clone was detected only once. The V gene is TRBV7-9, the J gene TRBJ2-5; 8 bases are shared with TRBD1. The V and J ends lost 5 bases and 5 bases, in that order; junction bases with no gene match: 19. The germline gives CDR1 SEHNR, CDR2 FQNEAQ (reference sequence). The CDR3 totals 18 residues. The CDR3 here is CASSPRGRPGGVPETQYF. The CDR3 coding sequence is TGTGCCAGCAGCCCCCGCGGCCGCCCAGGGGGCGTCCCGGAGACCCAGTACTTC.

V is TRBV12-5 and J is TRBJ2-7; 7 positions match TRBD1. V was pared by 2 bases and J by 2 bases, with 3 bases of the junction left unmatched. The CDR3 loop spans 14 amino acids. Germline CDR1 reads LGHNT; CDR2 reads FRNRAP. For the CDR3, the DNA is TGTGCTAGTGGTTTGATGACAGGGACCTACGAGCAGTACTTC. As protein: CASGLMTGTYEQYF.

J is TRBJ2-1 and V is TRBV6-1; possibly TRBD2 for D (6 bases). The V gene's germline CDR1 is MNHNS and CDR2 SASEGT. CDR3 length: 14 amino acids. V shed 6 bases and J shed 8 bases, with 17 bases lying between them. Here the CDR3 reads CASSPSAREHEQFF. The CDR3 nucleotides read TGTGCCAGCAGCCCGTCCGCCCGGGAGCATGAGCAGTTCTTC.

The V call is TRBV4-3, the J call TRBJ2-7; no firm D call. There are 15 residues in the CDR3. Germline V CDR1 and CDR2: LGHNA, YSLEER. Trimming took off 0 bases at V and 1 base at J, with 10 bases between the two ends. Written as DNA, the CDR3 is TGCGCCAGCAGCCAAGATTCGTCCGTATCCTACGAGCAGTACTTC. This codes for CASSQDSSVSYEQYF.

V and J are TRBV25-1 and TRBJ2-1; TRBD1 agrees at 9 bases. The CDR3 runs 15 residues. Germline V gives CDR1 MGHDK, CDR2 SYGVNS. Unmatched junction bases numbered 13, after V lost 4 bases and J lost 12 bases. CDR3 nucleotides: TGTGCCAGCAGTGGAACCGGGACAGGGCCCTGGGGGCAGTTCTTC. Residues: CASSGTGTGPWGQFF. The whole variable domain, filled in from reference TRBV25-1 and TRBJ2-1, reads EADIYQTPRYLVIGTGKKITLECSQTMGHDKMYWYQQDPGMELHLIHYSYGVNSTEKGDLSSESTVSRIRTEHFPLTLESARPSHTSQYLCASSGTGTGPWGQFFGPGTRLTVL.

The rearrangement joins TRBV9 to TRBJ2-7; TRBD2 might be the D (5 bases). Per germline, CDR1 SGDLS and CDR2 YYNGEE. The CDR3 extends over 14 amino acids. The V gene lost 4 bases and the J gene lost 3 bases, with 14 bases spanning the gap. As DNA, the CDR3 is TGTGCCAGCAGCCCCTCCCGGGATTTCTACGAGCAGTACTTC. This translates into CASSPSRDFYEQYF.

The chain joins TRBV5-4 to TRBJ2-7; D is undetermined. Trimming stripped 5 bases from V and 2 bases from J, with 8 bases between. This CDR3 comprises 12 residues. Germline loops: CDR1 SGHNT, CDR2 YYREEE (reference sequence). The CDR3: CASSPNAYEQYF. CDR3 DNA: TGTGCCAGCAGTCCCAATGCCTACGAGCAGTACTTC.

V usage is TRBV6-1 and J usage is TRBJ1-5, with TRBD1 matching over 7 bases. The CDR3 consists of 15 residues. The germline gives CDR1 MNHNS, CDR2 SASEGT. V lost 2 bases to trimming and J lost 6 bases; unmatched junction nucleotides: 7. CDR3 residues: CASSESLTGSQPQHF. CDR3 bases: TGTGCCAGCAGTGAAAGTTTGACAGGGAGTCAGCCCCAGCATTTT.

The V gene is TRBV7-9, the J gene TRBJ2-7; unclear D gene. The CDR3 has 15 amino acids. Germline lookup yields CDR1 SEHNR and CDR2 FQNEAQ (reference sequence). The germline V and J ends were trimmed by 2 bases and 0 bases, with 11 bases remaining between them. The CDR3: CASSLFPEYSYEQYF. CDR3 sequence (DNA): TGTGCCAGCAGCTTATTTCCGGAGTACTCCTACGAGCAGTACTTC.

In DNA, the CDR3 is TGTGCCAGCAGCCCTCCGGGACAGGCCTACGAGCAGTACTTC. Protein product: CASSPPGQAYEQYF. This chain joins TRBV7-9 and TRBJ2-7; 8 nucleotides line up with TRBD1. V was clipped by 5 bases and J by 2 bases; unmatched bases: 5. The length of the CDR3 is 14 residues. Germline V gene lookup returns CDR1 SEHNR and CDR2 FQNEAQ (reference sequence).